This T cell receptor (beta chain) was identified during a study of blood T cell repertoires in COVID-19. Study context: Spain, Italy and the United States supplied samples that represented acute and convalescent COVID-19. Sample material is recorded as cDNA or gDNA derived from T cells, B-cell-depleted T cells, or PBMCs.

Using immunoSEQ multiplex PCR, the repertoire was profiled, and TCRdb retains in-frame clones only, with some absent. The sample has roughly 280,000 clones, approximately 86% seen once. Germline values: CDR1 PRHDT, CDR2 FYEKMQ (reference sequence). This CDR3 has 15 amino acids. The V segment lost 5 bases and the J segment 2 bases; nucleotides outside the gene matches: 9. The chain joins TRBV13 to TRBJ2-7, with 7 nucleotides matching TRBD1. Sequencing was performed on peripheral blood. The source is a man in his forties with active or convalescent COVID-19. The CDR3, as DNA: TGTGCCAGCAGCCCGATCCCGGGACAGACCTACGAGCAGTACTTC. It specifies CASSPIPGQTYEQYF. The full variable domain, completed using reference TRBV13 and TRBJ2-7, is AAGVIQSPRHLIKEKRETATLKCYPIPRHDTVYWYQQGPGQDPQFLISFYEKMQSDKGSIPDRFSAQQFSDYHSELNMSSLELGDSALYFCASSPIPGQTYEQYFGPGTRLTVT.